One sample yielded the 29 T cell receptor beta chains listed below, sequenced in a study of blood T cell repertoires in COVID-19. Clones were sequenced by immunoSEQ multiplex PCR, and TCRdb holds only the in-frame ones, with some missing. The sample has under 200,000 clones, 75% to 90% seen once; the top ten hold roughly 9.5%. The specimen was peripheral blood. All receptors derive from a woman older than 75 with active or convalescent COVID-19.

The chain carries TRBV29-1 and TRBJ1-1; the D is unclear. The V and J ends lost 6 bases and 0 bases respectively, with 14 bases between them. Germline values: CDR1 SQVTM, CDR2 ANQGSEA. The CDR3 sequence is 14 residues long. DNA of the CDR3: TGCAGCGTCGAATTACAGAAAATGAACACTGAAGCTTTCTTT. Translated, it gives CSVELQKMNTEAFF.

This chain connects TRBV6-5 to TRBJ1-2, with 10 positions matching TRBD1. CDR1 and CDR2 from the germline V gene are MNHEY and SVGAGI. J lost 2 bases, V lost 6 bases, and 3 bases had no gene match. The CDR3 is made up of 14 amino acids. The CDR3 sequence: CASRTGGINYGYTF. CDR3 coding DNA: TGTGCCAGCAGGACAGGGGGCATAAACTATGGCTACACCTTC.

V usage is TRBV30 and J usage is TRBJ2-1; 8 nucleotides line up with TRBD2. The CDR3 has 16 amino acids. V shed 2 bases and J 0 bases; nucleotides not matched to a gene: 6. Germline-derived CDR1 and CDR2 are GTSNPN and SVGIG (reference sequence). DNA of the CDR3: TGTGCCTGGAGTCCTATCGGGGGGGGCTCCTACAATGAGCAGTTCTTC. Amino acid sequence: CAWSPIGGGSYNEQFF. Supplemented by reference TRBV30 and TRBJ2-1, the full variable domain reads SQTIHQWPATLVQPVGSPLSLECTVEGTSNPNLYWYRQAAGRGLQLLFYSVGIGQISSEVPQNLSASRPQDRQFILSSKKLLLSDSGFYLCAWSPIGGGSYNEQFFGPGTRLTVL.

Written as DNA, the CDR3 is TGTGCCAGCAGCCCGGGACTAGCGGGGGGGCGGGGCACCTACAATGAGCAGTTCTTC. It is translated as CASSPGLAGGRGTYNEQFF. The V and J genes are TRBV7-9 and TRBJ2-1; TRBD2 agrees at 16 bases. Germline V gene sequence: CDR1 SEHNR, CDR2 FQNEAQ (reference sequence). The V segment lost 5 bases and the J segment 2 bases; nucleotides outside the gene matches: 9. The CDR3 covers 19 residues. The whole variable domain, filled in from reference TRBV7-9 and TRBJ2-1, reads DTGVSQNPRHKITKRGQNVTFRCDPISEHNRLYWYRQTLGQGPEFLTYFQNEAQLEKSRLLSDRFSAERPKGSFSTLEIQRTEQGDSAMYLCASSPGLAGGRGTYNEQFFGPGTRLTVL.

This clone appeared a few times. The rearrangement links TRBV19 to TRBJ1-4, with TRBD1 as a possible D gene (5 bases). The CDR3 covers 14 residues. The germline gives CDR1 LNHDA, CDR2 SQIVND (reference sequence). V gave up 7 bases and J gave up 0 bases, with 9 bases separating them. The CDR3 sequence is CASTDTATNEKLFF. The CDR3 DNA is TGTGCCAGTACGGACACGGCAACTAATGAAAAACTGTTTTTT.

This clone showed up just once. The V and J genes are TRBV6-6 and TRBJ2-3, with D perhaps TRBD1 (6 bases). Trimming left V 11 bases short and J 2 bases short, with 11 bases between. Germline CDR1 reads MNHNY; CDR2 reads SVGAGI (reference sequence). This CDR3 contains 12 residues. The CDR3: CAHRGSTDTQYF. The CDR3 bases are TGTGCCCATAGGGGGTCCACAGATACGCAGTATTTT.

This chain connects TRBV2 to TRBJ1-5; 12 bases map to TRBD1. Germline values: CDR1 SNHLY, CDR2 FYNNEI. Trimming cost V 6 bases and J 7 bases; bases outside gene matches: 4. CDR3 length: 14 residues. The CDR3 DNA reads as TGTGCCAGCAGGGGACAGGGGGCCGGGCAGCCCCAGCATTTT. Translated: CASRGQGAGQPQHF.

The chain has TRBV19 and TRBJ1-3; TRBD1 aligns across 8 bases. The CDR3 spans 16 residues. Germline-derived CDR1 and CDR2 are LNHDA and SQIVND (reference sequence). V lost 5 bases and J lost 0; bases outside the gene matches: 6. CDR3 in amino acids: CASSLPGQASGNTIYF. The CDR3 nucleotides read TGTGCCAGTAGTCTACCGGGACAGGCCTCTGGAAACACCATATATTTT.

The chain recombines TRBV7-9 with TRBJ1-5, with TRBD1 matching over 8 bases. The CDR3 sequence is 13 residues long. V lost 3 bases and J lost 7; bases outside the gene matches: 2. Germline CDR1 and CDR2: SEHNR and FQNEAQ (reference sequence). The CDR3 DNA sequence: TGTGCCAGCAGCTTTGACAGGGGCCAGCCCCAGCATTTT. Its protein is CASSFDRGQPQHF.

The chain links TRBV18 to TRBJ1-6; 8 bases agree with TRBD1. Trimming removed 3 bases from V and 6 bases from J; junction bases left unmatched: 7. The length of the CDR3 is 16 residues. The V gene's germline CDR1 is KGHSH and CDR2 LQKENI. The DNA of the CDR3 is TGTGCCAGCTCACCCCTCGAAGACAGGGGTAATTCACCCCTCCACTTT. Protein: CASSPLEDRGNSPLHF.

This chain uses TRBV9 with TRBJ2-1; 12 bases are shared with TRBD2. The germline V gene has CDR1 SGDLS and CDR2 YYNGEE. This CDR3 spans 19 amino acids. V was clipped by 0 bases and J by 0 bases; unmatched bases: 7. The CDR3, as DNA: TGTGCCAGCAGCGTAGCTGGGACTAGCGGGCTGAGCTCCTACAATGAGCAGTTCTTC. Translated, it gives CASSVAGTSGLSSYNEQFF.

This chain links TRBV19 with TRBJ2-1; 7 bases line up with TRBD2. The CDR3 extends over 14 amino acids. Germline V CDR1 and CDR2: LNHDA, SQIVND (reference sequence). V was clipped by 4 bases and J by 6 bases; unmatched bases: 6. CDR3 coding DNA: TGTGCCAGTAGTAGTTCGACGGGGGGCAATGAGCAGTTCTTC. Protein product: CASSSSTGGNEQFF.

The genes are TRBV14 and TRBJ1-2; D unresolved. The germline V and J ends were trimmed by 0 bases and 4 bases, with 6 bases remaining between them. There are 13 residues in the CDR3. Germline values: CDR1 SGHDN, CDR2 FVKESK. The CDR3 loop reads CASSQELAYGYTF. The CDR3, as DNA: TGTGCCAGCAGCCAAGAATTGGCCTATGGCTACACCTTC.

The rearrangement joins TRBV18 to TRBJ1-3; D is ambiguous. With 1 base removed from V and 0 bases from J, the gap between germline ends came to 10 bases. This CDR3 spans 16 amino acids. Germline V gene lookup returns CDR1 KGHSH and CDR2 LQKENI. CDR3 in amino acids: CASSPLSETSGNTIYF. The DNA for the CDR3 is TGTGCCAGCTCACCACTTAGTGAAACCTCTGGAAACACCATATATTTT.

There are a few counts of this clone. The chain recombines TRBV6-2 or TRBV6-3 with TRBJ1-3; D gene uncertain. From germline, CDR1 is MNHEY and CDR2 SVGEGT. CDR3 length: 14 residues. V was shortened by 2 bases and J by 2 bases, with 7 bases between the two germline ends. The CDR3 nucleotides are TGTGCCAGCAGTTACCAGCGGGCTGGAAACACCATATATTTT. It yields the protein CASSYQRAGNTIYF.

With respect to this clone: The identical CDR3 is also encoded by other nucleotide sequences in the sample. CDR3 residues: CASSLQGAGETQYF. DNA for the CDR3: TGCGCCAGCAGCCTACAGGGGGCAGGGGAGACCCAGTACTTC. This chain joins TRBV5-1 and TRBJ2-5; 9 nucleotides align to TRBD1. Germline CDR1 and CDR2: SGHRS and YFSETQ. The CDR3 length is 14 residues. J lost 5 bases, V lost 4 bases, and 6 bases had no gene match.

CDR3 DNA sequence: TGCGCCAGCAGCTTGGGACAGTCCGACTACAATGAGCAGTTCTTC. Protein: CASSLGQSDYNEQFF. The chain employs TRBV5-1 and TRBJ2-1, with D possibly being TRBD1 (5 bases). V lost 0 bases and J 3 bases, leaving 10 bases between the germline ends. The CDR3 totals 15 residues. Per germline, CDR1 SGHRS and CDR2 YFSETQ.

The chain has TRBV11-3 and TRBJ2-7; 9 nucleotides align to TRBD1. The V gene's germline CDR1 is SGHNT and CDR2 YENEEA. Trimming took 2 bases from V and 6 from J; bases not matched to a gene: 5. The CDR3 runs to 14 residues. DNA for the CDR3: TGTGCCAGCAGCTTAATGGGACAGGGTGGCGAGCAGTACTTC. Translated: CASSLMGQGGEQYF.

The V and J genes are TRBV5-1 and TRBJ1-1; the match to TRBD1 covers 9 bases. J was trimmed by 0 bases and V by 0 bases; bases with no gene match: 6. CDR3 length: 17 residues. Germline CDR1 and CDR2: SGHRS and YFSETQ. CDR3 nucleotide sequence: TGCGCCAGCAGCTTGGAAATCGGGACAGGGATGAACACTGAAGCTTTCTTT. It specifies CASSLEIGTGMNTEAFF.

The CDR3 loop is CASRTAGAPSNEQFF. The CDR3 DNA sequence: TGTGCCAGCAGGACCGCGGGGGCCCCCTCGAATGAGCAGTTCTTC. The chain has TRBV7-3 and TRBJ2-1; D possibly corresponds to TRBD2 (7 bases). CDR3 length: 15 residues. The V end lost 6 bases, the J end lost 7 bases, and 19 bases lay between the germline ends. Germline loops: CDR1 SGHTA, CDR2 FQGTGA.

The V and J genes are TRBV19 and TRBJ1-1, with no clear D. With 6 bases removed from V and 5 bases from J, the gap between germline ends came to 13 bases. CDR1 is LNHDA and CDR2 is SQIVND in the germline V gene (reference sequence). The CDR3 loop spans 13 amino acids. CDR3 coding DNA: TGTGCCAGTAGACCGAGCGGGTGGACTGAAGCTTTCTTT. Protein product: CASRPSGWTEAFF.

This chain connects TRBV3-1 (or the pseudogene TRBV3-2) to TRBJ1-3; D may be TRBD1 (5 bases). The CDR3 length is 17 residues. CDR1 and CDR2 (germline): LGHDT, YNNKEL (reference sequence). The V end lost 1 base, the J end lost 0 bases, and 13 bases lay between the germline ends. The CDR3 DNA is TGTGCCAGCAGCCAAGCAAATTCACAGGTCTCTGGAAACACCATATATTTT. Translation: CASSQANSQVSGNTIYF.

J is TRBJ2-3 and V is TRBV10-3; 7 bases fit TRBD2. CDR1 ENHRY and CDR2 SYGVKD come from the germline V gene. This CDR3 spans 21 amino acids. J lost 0 bases, V lost 4 bases, and 22 bases had no gene match. The CDR3 region has the DNA TGTGCCATCAGTGTATTTGGTGCGGTTCTAGCGGATCGTTCTAGCACAGATACGCAGTATTTT. This gives the protein CAISVFGAVLADRSSTDTQYF.

V usage is TRBV19 and J usage is TRBJ2-2; 8 bases map to TRBD1. Germline lookup yields CDR1 LNHDA and CDR2 SQIVND (reference sequence). Trimming took 10 bases from V and 8 from J; bases not matched to a gene: 6. The CDR3 extends over 12 amino acids. CDR3 nucleotides: TGTGCCATTCAGGGGGCGTGGGGGGAGCTGTTTTTT. This translates into CAIQGAWGELFF. The full variable domain, in which reference TRBV19 and TRBJ2-2 provide the parts outside the CDR3, is DGGITQSPKYLFRKEGQNVTLSCEQNLNHDAMYWYRQDPGQGLRLIYYSQIVNDFQKGDIAEGYSVSREKKESFPLTVTSAQKNPTAFYLCAIQGAWGELFFGEGSRLTVL.

Written as DNA, the CDR3 is TGTGCCACCACTCCGCCGGGACAGGGGGGGGTTTCACCCCTCCACTTT. It translates to CATTPPGQGGVSPLHF. The gene calls are TRBV24-1 and TRBJ1-6; TRBD1 agrees at 11 bases. V gave up 8 bases and J gave up 9 bases; unmatched junction bases: 11. CDR1 and CDR2 (germline): KGHDR, SFDVKD. The length of the CDR3 is 16 residues.

The V call is TRBV10-3, the J call TRBJ2-7, with 7 bases fitting TRBD2. Germline V gene sequence: CDR1 ENHRY, CDR2 SYGVKD. CDR3 length equals 15 residues. J gave up 0 bases and V 2 bases, and 4 bases lay outside the gene matches. The CDR3 here is CAISEERGSSYEQYF. The DNA of the CDR3 is TGTGCCATCAGTGAGGAGCGGGGTAGCTCCTACGAGCAGTACTTC.

The chain carries TRBV5-4 and TRBJ2-3; 10 nucleotides align to TRBD2. V shed 0 bases and J 1 base; nucleotides not matched to a gene: 5. Germline CDR1 reads SGHNT; CDR2 reads YYREEE (reference sequence). The CDR3 has 17 amino acids. CDR3: CASSLAQRGGGTDTQYF. CDR3 DNA: TGTGCCAGCAGCTTGGCCCAGCGGGGGGGCGGCACAGATACGCAGTATTTT.

The chain has TRBV7-8 and TRBJ2-3; tentative D call: TRBD1 (6 bases). CDR1 is SGHVS and CDR2 is FQNEAQ in the germline V gene. The V and J ends lost 3 bases and 6 bases respectively, with 19 bases between them. The CDR3 covers 16 residues. CDR3 nucleotides: TGTGCCAGCAGCTTCCGGTTAATGGGGGCCGGGGATACGCAGTATTTT. It specifies CASSFRLMGAGDTQYF.

For the CDR3, the DNA is TGTGCCATCAGTGATGTAGCGGGGACTAGCACAGATACGCAGTATTTT. Translating gives CAISDVAGTSTDTQYF. J is TRBJ2-3 and V is TRBV10-3, with TRBD2 matching 8 bases. Germline V CDR1 and CDR2: ENHRY, SYGVKD. V was pared by 3 bases and J by 0 bases, with 5 bases of the junction left unmatched. The length of the CDR3 is 16 residues.